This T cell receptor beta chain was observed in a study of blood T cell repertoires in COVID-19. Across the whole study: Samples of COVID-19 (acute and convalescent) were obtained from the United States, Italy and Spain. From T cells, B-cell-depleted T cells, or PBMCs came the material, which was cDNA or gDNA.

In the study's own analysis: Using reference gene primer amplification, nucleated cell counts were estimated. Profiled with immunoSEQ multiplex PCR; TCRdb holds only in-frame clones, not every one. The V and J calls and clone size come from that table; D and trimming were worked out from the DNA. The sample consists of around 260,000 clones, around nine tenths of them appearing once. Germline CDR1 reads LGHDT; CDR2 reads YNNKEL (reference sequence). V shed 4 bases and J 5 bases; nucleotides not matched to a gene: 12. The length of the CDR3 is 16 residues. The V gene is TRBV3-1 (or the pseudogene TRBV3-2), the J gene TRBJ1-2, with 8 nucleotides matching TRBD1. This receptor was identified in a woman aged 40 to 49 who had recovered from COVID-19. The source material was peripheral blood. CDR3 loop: CASSLQGAGTRYGYTF. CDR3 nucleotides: TGTGCCAGCAGCCTCCAGGGGGCGGGGACCCGTTATGGCTACACCTTC.